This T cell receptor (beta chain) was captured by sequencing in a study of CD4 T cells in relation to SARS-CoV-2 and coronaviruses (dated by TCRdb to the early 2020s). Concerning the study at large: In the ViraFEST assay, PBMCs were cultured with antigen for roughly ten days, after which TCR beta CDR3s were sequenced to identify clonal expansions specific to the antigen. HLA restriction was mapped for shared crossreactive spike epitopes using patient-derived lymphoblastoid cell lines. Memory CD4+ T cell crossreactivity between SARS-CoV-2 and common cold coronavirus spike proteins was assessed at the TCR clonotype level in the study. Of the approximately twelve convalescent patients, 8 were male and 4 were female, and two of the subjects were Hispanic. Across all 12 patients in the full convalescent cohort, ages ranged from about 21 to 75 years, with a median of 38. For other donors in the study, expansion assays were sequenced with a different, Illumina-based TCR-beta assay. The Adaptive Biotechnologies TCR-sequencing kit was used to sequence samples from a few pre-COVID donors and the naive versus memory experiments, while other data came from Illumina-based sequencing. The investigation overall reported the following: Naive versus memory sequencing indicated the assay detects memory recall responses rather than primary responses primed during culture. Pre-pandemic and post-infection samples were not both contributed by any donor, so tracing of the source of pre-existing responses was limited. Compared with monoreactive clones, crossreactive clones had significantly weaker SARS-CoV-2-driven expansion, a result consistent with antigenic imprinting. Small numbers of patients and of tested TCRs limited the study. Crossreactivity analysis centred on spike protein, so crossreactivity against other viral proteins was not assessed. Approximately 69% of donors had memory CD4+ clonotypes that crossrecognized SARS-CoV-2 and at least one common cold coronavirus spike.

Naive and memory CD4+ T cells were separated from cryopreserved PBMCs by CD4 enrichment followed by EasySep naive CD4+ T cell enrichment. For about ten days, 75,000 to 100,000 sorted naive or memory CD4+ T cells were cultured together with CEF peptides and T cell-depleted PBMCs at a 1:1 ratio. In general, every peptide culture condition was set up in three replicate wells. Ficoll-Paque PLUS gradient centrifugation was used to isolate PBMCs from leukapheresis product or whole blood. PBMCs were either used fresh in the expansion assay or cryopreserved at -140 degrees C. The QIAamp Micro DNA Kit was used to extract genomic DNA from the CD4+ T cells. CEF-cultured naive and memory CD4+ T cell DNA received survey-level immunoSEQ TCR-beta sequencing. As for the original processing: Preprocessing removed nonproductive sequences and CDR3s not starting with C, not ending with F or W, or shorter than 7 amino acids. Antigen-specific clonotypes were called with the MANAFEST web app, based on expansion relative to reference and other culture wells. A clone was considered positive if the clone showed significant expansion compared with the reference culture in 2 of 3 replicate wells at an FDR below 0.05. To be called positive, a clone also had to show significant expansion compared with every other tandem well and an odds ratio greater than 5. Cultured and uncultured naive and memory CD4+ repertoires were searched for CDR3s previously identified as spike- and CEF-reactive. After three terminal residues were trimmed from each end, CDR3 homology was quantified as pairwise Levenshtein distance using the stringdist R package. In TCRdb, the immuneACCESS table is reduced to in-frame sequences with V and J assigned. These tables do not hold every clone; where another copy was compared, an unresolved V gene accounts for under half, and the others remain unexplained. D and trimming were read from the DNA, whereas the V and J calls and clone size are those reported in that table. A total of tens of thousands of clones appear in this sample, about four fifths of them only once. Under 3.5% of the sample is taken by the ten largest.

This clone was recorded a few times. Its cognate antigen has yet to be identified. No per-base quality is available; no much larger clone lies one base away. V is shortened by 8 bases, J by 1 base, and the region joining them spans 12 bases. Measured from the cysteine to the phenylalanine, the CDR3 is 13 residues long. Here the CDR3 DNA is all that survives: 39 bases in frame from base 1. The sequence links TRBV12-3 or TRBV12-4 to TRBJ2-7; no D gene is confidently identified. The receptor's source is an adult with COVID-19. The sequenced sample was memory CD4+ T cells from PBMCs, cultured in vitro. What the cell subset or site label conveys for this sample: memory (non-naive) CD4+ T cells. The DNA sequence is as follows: TGTGCCAGCGCAAGGCAGCCTTCCTACGAGCAGTACTTC. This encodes CASARQPSYEQYF.